This T cell receptor beta chain derives from a study of cytomegalovirus exposure and HLA in healthy donors. The CDR3 extends over 15 amino acids. Trimming removed 0 bases at V and 5 bases at J, with 14 bases between. CDR1 SGDLS and CDR2 YYNGEE come from the germline V gene. Whole-study results and caveats: Certain sequence variants were highly shared and formed a cluster, and this cluster was likely a sequencing artifact. Analyses of presence/absence relied on an assumption of roughly uniform sequencing depth across donors. Another analysis was done later, and it associated 15,000 or so TCR beta sequences with HLA alleles at 0.05 false discovery rate.

Primers included in the PCR were 60 Vbeta and 13 Jbeta primers. Sequenced by immunoSEQ multiplex PCR; TCRdb stores in-frame clones only, minus some. The table records 200,000 or so clones, about 83% of them present only once. As to this clone: What it binds is not known.

The sample taken for sequencing was PBMCs. The receptor was derived from a man aged 35 to 55 in good health and CMV-seronegative. The chain has TRBV9 and TRBJ1-2; D ambiguous. This CDR3 is CASSVEIGELYGYTF. The CDR3 DNA is TGTGCCAGCAGCGTAGAGATAGGAGAGTTATATGGCTACACCTTC.